These T cell receptor beta chains were read from a single sample in a study of cytomegalovirus exposure and HLA in healthy donors. Libraries were prepared by immunoSEQ multiplex PCR; TCRdb keeps only in-frame clonotypes and omits some of them. The table has roughly 120,000 clones, around 88% seen once. Sequencing was carried out using PBMCs. These receptors were obtained from a middle-aged man in good health and CMV-seronegative. Each CDR3 is given with its conserved first and last residue. D genes are given only for firm matches. For some rows the clone size is stated as once, few or many, or as a class when expanded; others skip it.

cdr3_nt,cdr3_aa,d_call,v_call,j_call,clone_size
TGTGCCAGTAGTATGCCACTCGGGACAGGGAAGAAAGTGAACACTGAAGCTTTCTTT,CASSMPLGTGKKVNTEAFF,TRBD1,TRBV19,TRBJ1-1,NA
TGTGCCAGCACTAGGGGTGGCACTGAAGCTTTCTTT,CASTRGGTEAFF,NA,TRBV6-5,TRBJ1-1,few
TGTGCCAGCAGTTTCCGGGACAGGAGCTCAGATACGCAGTATTTT,CASSFRDRSSDTQYF,TRBD1,TRBV27,TRBJ2-3,NA
TGTGCCAGTAGTATAGAGTTTCGGACTGAAGCTTTCTTT,CASSIEFRTEAFF,NA,TRBV19,TRBJ1-1,NA
TGTGCCAGCAGCTTCACCGGGTCGGGGGAGCAGTACTTC,CASSFTGSGEQYF,NA,TRBV5-6,TRBJ2-7,NA
TGTGCCAGCAGGGGCACTAGCACAGATACGCAGTATTTT,CASRGTSTDTQYF,NA,TRBV6-1,TRBJ2-3,NA
TGTGCCACCAGCAGAGACCCGGGAGGCGGAGAGACCCAGTACTTC,CATSRDPGGGETQYF,TRBD2,TRBV15,TRBJ2-5,NA
TGTGCCAGCAGCCCCGGACAGGGGGCAGGTAATACGCAGTATTTT,CASSPGQGAGNTQYF,TRBD1,TRBV6-5,TRBJ2-3,NA
TGTGCCAGCAGCGCTCCAGGGCTGGAGTACTTC,CASSAPGLEYF,NA,TRBV2,TRBJ2-7,NA
TGTGCCAGCAGTTCGAGACAGGGCACGAATGAAAAACTGTTTTTT,CASSSRQGTNEKLFF,TRBD1,TRBV28,TRBJ1-4,NA
TGTGCCAGCAAAGAAGGAGAGATCGTTCTTCAGCCCCAGCATTTT,CASKEGEIVLQPQHF,NA,TRBV6-1,TRBJ1-5,NA
TGCGCCAGCAGCTTTTCAGGGGAAAACATTCAGTACTTC,CASSFSGENIQYF,NA,TRBV5-1,TRBJ2-4,NA
TGTGCCAGCAGCTTGACCCCGGGACAGGGGACCCCTAATCAGCCCCAGCATTTT,CASSLTPGQGTPNQPQHF,TRBD1,TRBV5-4,TRBJ1-5,NA
TGTGCCAGCAGCCAAGACGAGGGCAAATCCTACGAGCAGTACTTC,CASSQDEGKSYEQYF,NA,TRBV4-2,TRBJ2-7,NA
TGTGCCAGCAGGCGGACAGCTAGTAACTATGGCTACACCTTC,CASRRTASNYGYTF,NA,TRBV6-5,TRBJ1-2,NA
TGTGCCAGTAGTATAGCGCGTAGTCGGGGGGCGACGGAGACCCAGTACTTC,CASSIARSRGATETQYF,NA,TRBV19,TRBJ2-5,NA
TGTGCCAGCAGTGTTGAGGAGACCCAGTACTTC,CASSVEETQYF,NA,TRBV2,TRBJ2-5,NA
TGCGCCAGCAGCTTGGCCGATCGAGGGGGCACTTCACCCCTCCACTTT,CASSLADRGGTSPLHF,TRBD1,TRBV5-1,TRBJ1-6,NA
TGTGCCAGCAGCTTAATGCCGGGGACTGAAGCTTTCTTT,CASSLMPGTEAFF,NA,TRBV7-3,TRBJ1-1,NA
TGCAGCGTTGGCCGGGACAGTGGCTACACCTTC,CSVGRDSGYTF,TRBD1,TRBV29-1,TRBJ1-2,NA
TGTGCCAGCAGCAAAGACAGGGCACCCCACTACGAGCAGTACTTC,CASSKDRAPHYEQYF,NA,TRBV21-1,TRBJ2-7,NA
TGTGCCAGCAGCTTCGGGACAAACCAAGAGACCCAGTACTTC,CASSFGTNQETQYF,NA,TRBV7-2,TRBJ2-5,NA
TGTGCCAGCAGTGCGGACAGGGCCACAGATACGCAGTATTTT,CASSADRATDTQYF,TRBD1,TRBV6-5,TRBJ2-3,NA
TGTGCCAGCAGGGGAACCCCGGACAGAATCCACTATGGCTACACCTTC,CASRGTPDRIHYGYTF,NA,TRBV2,TRBJ1-2,NA
TGTGCCAGCAGTTACAGTGTAGGGACAACATACGAGCAGTACTTC,CASSYSVGTTYEQYF,NA,TRBV6-5,TRBJ2-7,once
TGTGCCAGCAGCTCCCAGGGGGCTAATTCACCCCTCCACTTT,CASSSQGANSPLHF,TRBD1,TRBV5-4,TRBJ1-6,NA
TGTGCCAGCAGCCCCTTATTAGGCCAGGCCACAGATACGCAGTATTTT,CASSPLLGQATDTQYF,NA,TRBV25-1,TRBJ2-3,NA
TGTGCCATCAGTAAGACTAGCCTTACGACAGGGGACACTGAAGCTTTCTTT,CAISKTSLTTGDTEAFF,TRBD1,TRBV10-3,TRBJ1-1,few
TGTGCCAGCAGGCCCGAAGAGGGACCCCTCCACTTT,CASRPEEGPLHF,NA,TRBV2,TRBJ1-6,NA
TGCAGCACGATGGTTGGAGTACTAGCGGGGTCCTACGAGCAGTACTTC,CSTMVGVLAGSYEQYF,TRBD2,TRBV29-1,TRBJ2-7,once
TGTGCCAGCAGTTTGTCGGGGGGGTATGGCTACACCTTC,CASSLSGGYGYTF,NA,TRBV27,TRBJ1-2,NA
TGTGCCAGCAGTTGGGCCGGACAGGGGGCGCCTGAAGCTTTCTTT,CASSWAGQGAPEAFF,TRBD1,TRBV6-6,TRBJ1-1,NA
TGTGCCTGGAGTGTCACATTCAGGGGGTTGGCAGATACGCAGTATTTT,CAWSVTFRGLADTQYF,TRBD1,TRBV30,TRBJ2-3,NA
TGTGCCAGCAGCTCCGGGGATTTCAGCAATCAGCCCCAGCATTTT,CASSSGDFSNQPQHF,NA,TRBV7-9,TRBJ1-5,NA
TGTGCCAGCAGTTACTCACAGGCAGGATCACCCCTCCACTTT,CASSYSQAGSPLHF,NA,TRBV6-5,TRBJ1-6,NA
TGTGCCAGCAGCATCCGGGAGGTCAATCAGCCCCAGCATTTT,CASSIREVNQPQHF,NA,TRBV7-2,TRBJ1-5,few
TGTGCCTGGGCCCGGGTGGGGGGTAGGATTGAGCAGTTCTTC,CAWARVGGRIEQFF,NA,TRBV30,TRBJ2-1,few
TGCGCCAGCAGCCCAGGGGGTGTTGGGGATACGCAGTATTTT,CASSPGGVGDTQYF,TRBD1,TRBV5-1,TRBJ2-3,NA
TGTGCCAGCAGTTTATTGGCGGACAGAAGAACCGGAAACACCATATATTTT,CASSLLADRRTGNTIYF,NA,TRBV28,TRBJ1-3,once
TGTGCCAGCAGCCCCCTACCCAGCACAGATACGCAGTATTTT,CASSPLPSTDTQYF,NA,TRBV27,TRBJ2-3,NA
TGTGCCAGCAGAAACAGGGTCCACGAGCAGTACTTC,CASRNRVHEQYF,NA,TRBV6-5,TRBJ2-7,NA
TGCAGCACCAGACAGGGAACATCTCTCATTGCAGATACGCAGTATTTT,CSTRQGTSLIADTQYF,TRBD1,TRBV29-1,TRBJ2-3,NA
TGCGCCAGCAGCCAAACAGGGGTCGGGGAGCTGTTTTTT,CASSQTGVGELFF,TRBD1,TRBV4-1,TRBJ2-2,NA
TGTGCCAGCAGTGAAAGCATCTCTGGAAACACCATATATTTT,CASSESISGNTIYF,NA,TRBV2,TRBJ1-3,NA
TGTGCCAGCAGCCCCGAACCGGGGTCCTACGAGCAGTACTTC,CASSPEPGSYEQYF,NA,TRBV14,TRBJ2-7,NA
TGTGCCAGCAGTCTCGGACTGATGAACACTGAAGCTTTCTTT,CASSLGLMNTEAFF,NA,TRBV28,TRBJ1-1,NA
TGTGCCAGCAGCTTAACAGGCACTGAGCAGTTCTTC,CASSLTGTEQFF,NA,TRBV13,TRBJ2-1,NA
TGTGCCAGCTCACCACCGGGACAGCCGCAGATCAACTATGGCTACACCTTC,CASSPPGQPQINYGYTF,TRBD1,TRBV18,TRBJ1-2,NA
TGTGCCAGCAGCCAAGTCCAGGCATACTATGGCTACACCTTC,CASSQVQAYYGYTF,NA,TRBV4-2,TRBJ1-2,once
TGCGCCAGCAGCTTGGAAGCGGTCTCCTACGAGCAGTACTTC,CASSLEAVSYEQYF,NA,TRBV5-1,TRBJ2-7,NA
TGTGCCAGCAGCTTAGGTGCGACTAATGAAAAACTGTTTTTT,CASSLGATNEKLFF,NA,TRBV7-9,TRBJ1-4,NA
TGTGCCAGCAGCGGAACTAGGAACACTGAAGCTTTCTTT,CASSGTRNTEAFF,NA,TRBV7-3,TRBJ1-1,few
TGTGCCAGCAGTCACTTTCACACAGGAAACGAGCAGTACTTC,CASSHFHTGNEQYF,NA,TRBV27,TRBJ2-7,NA